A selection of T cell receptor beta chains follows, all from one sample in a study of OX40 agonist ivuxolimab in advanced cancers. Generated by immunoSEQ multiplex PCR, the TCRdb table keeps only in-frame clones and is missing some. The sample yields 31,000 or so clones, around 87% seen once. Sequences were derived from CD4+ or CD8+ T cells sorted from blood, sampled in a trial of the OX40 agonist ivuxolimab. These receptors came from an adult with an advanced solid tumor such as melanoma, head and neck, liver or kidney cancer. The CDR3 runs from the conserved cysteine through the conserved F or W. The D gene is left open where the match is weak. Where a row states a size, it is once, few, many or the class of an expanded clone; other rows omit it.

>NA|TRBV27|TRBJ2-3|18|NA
TGTGCCAGCAGTCCTCGACCCCGGTGGGGCTTTTACACAGATACGCAGTATTTT
CASSPRPRWGFYTDTQYF
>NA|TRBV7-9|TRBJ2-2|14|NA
TGTGCCAGCAGCTTAAGTCAGAACACCGGGGAGCTGTTTTTT
CASSLSQNTGELFF
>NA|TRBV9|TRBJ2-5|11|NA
TGTGCCAGCCGGGACTTCGAGACCCAGTACTTC
CASRDFETQYF
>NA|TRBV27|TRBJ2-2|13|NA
TGTGCCAGCAGTCGACCAAACACCGGGGAGCTGTTTTTT
CASSRPNTGELFF
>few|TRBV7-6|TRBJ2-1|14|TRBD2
TGTGCCAGCAGCTTAGCAGGGGAGGGTGGTGAGCAGTTCTTC
CASSLAGEGGEQFF
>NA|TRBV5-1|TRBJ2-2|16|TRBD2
TGCGCCAGCAGCTTGGTCCCGGTAACTAGCGGGCAAGGGCTGTTTTTT
CASSLVPVTSGQGLFF
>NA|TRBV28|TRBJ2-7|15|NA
TGTGCCAGCAGTCACCTCGGGGACACTGCCTACGAGCAGTACTTC
CASSHLGDTAYEQYF
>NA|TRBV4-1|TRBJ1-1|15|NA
TGCGCCAGCAGCGAGCGACGGGCCCCGGGGACTGAAGCTTTCTTT
CASSERRAPGTEAFF
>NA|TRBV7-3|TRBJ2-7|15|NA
TGTGCCAGCAGCCTCCTTGTGGGGGTCCTCTACGAGCAGTACTTC
CASSLLVGVLYEQYF
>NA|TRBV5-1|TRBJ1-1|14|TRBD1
TGCGCCAGCACCAGGGACAGTCTGAACACTGAAGCTTTCTTT
CASTRDSLNTEAFF
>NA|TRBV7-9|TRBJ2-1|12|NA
TGTGCCAGCAGCTTCCCCGGGACTGAGCAGTTCTTC
CASSFPGTEQFF
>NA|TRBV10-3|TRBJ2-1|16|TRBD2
TGTGCCATCAGACCTAGCGGGGGGAGCTCCTACAATGAGCAGTTCTTC
CAIRPSGGSSYNEQFF
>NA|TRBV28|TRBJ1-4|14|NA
TGTGCCAGCAGTTTATTGGCGGAGGGTGAAAAACTGTTTTTT
CASSLLAEGEKLFF
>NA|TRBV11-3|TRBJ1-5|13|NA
TGTGCCAGCAGCTCAGAATACAATCAGCCCCAGCATTTT
CASSSEYNQPQHF
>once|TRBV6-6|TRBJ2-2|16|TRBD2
TGTGCCAGCAGTCCGGGGCTAGCGGGACGCACCGGGGAGCTGTTTTTT
CASSPGLAGRTGELFF
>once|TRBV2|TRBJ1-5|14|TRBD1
TGTGCCAGCGGGACAGGCTATAGCAATCAGCCCCAGCATTTT
CASGTGYSNQPQHF
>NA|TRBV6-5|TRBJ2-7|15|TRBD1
TGTGCCAGCACCAAGGGACAGGGGCGGTTCTACGAGCAGTACTTC
CASTKGQGRFYEQYF
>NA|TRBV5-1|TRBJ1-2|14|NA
TGCGCCAGCAGTGTAGTCCCGGGGGATTCTGGCTACACCTTC
CASSVVPGDSGYTF
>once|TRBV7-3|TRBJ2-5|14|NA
TGTGCCAGCAGCTCACCTCAGGAAAAGGAGACCCAGTACTTC
CASSSPQEKETQYF
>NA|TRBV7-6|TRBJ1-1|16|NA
TGTGCCAGCAGCCATGGGCCTGGACAGCTTAACACTGAAGCTTTCTTT
CASSHGPGQLNTEAFF
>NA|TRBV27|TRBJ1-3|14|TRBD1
TGTGCCAGCAGAGGCCTGACAGGGACGTCCACCATATATTTT
CASRGLTGTSTIYF
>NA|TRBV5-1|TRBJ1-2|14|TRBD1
TGCGCCAGCAGCGTGTACACAGGGGACTATGGCTACACCTTC
CASSVYTGDYGYTF
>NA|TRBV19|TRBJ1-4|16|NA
TGTGCCAGTAGTAACCACATCCTTCCAACTAATGAAAAACTGTTTTTT
CASSNHILPTNEKLFF
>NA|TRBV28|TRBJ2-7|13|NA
TGTGCCAGCAGTTTACGTCTCTCTTACGAGCAGTACTTC
CASSLRLSYEQYF
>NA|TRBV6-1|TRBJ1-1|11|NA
TGTGCCAGCACTAGACAGGTTGAAGCTTTCTTT
CASTRQVEAFF
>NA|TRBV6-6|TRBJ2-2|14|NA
TGTGCCAGCCGCGGCGTACCGAACACCGGGGAGCTGTTTTTT
CASRGVPNTGELFF
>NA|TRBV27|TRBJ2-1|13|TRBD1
TGTGCCAGCAGGACAGGGCTCTGGAATGAGCAGTTCTTC
CASRTGLWNEQFF
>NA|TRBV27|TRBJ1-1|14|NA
TGTGCCAGCAGTGCATTCGACAGCTACACTGAAGCTTTCTTT
CASSAFDSYTEAFF
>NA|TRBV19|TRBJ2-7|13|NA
TGTGCCAGTAGTATAGGAACGGGCTACGAGCAGTACTTC
CASSIGTGYEQYF
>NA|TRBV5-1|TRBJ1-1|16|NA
TGCGCCAGCAGCTTGCACAATAGTCTCGCGAACACTGAAGCTTTCTTT
CASSLHNSLANTEAFF
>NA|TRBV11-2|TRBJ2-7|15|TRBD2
TGTGCCAGCAGCTTAGTGGGACTAGCGGGCCACGAGCAGTACTTC
CASSLVGLAGHEQYF
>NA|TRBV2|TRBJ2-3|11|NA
TGTGCCAGCAGTGAAGAAGATACGCAGTATTTT
CASSEEDTQYF
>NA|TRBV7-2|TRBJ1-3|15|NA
TGTGCCAGCAGCTTAGCGGGGCAAGTTGGAAACACCATATATTTT
CASSLAGQVGNTIYF
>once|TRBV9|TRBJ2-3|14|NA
TGTGCCAGCAGCGCAGGTGTAGGGGAAGATACGCAGTATTTT
CASSAGVGEDTQYF
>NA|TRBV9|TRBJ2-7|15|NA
TGTGCCAGCAGCCCTCGAGGGGGAGATTCCTACGAGCAGTACTTC
CASSPRGGDSYEQYF
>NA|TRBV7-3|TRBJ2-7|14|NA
TGTGCCAGCAGCTTAGTTCCCGGAACCTACGAGCAGTACTTC
CASSLVPGTYEQYF
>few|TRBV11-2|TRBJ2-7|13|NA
TGTGCCAGCAGCTTAGGGGCGGACTACGAGCAGTACTTC
CASSLGADYEQYF
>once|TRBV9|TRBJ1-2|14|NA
TGTGCCAGCAGGTCCACGGAGGGAGACTATGGCTACACCTTC
CASRSTEGDYGYTF
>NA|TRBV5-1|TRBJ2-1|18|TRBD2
TGCGCCAGCAGCTTGTCGAAGTTTGCGGGGGACCGCGACAATGAGCAGTTCTTC
CASSLSKFAGDRDNEQFF
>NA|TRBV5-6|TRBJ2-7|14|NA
TGTGCCAGCAGCTTGGGGGTGGGGATCTACGAGCAGTACTTC
CASSLGVGIYEQYF
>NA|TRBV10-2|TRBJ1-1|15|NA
TGCGCCAGCAGTGAGGTTTGGCCGACGAACACTGAAGCTTTCTTT
CASSEVWPTNTEAFF
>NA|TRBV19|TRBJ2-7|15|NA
TGTGCCAGTAGTATAGATCGCTGGCCGAGTTACGAGCAGTACTTC
CASSIDRWPSYEQYF
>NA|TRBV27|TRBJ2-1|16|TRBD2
TGTGCCAGCAGTTCCGCCGGACTAGCGGGAGTGGATGAGCAGTTCTTC
CASSSAGLAGVDEQFF
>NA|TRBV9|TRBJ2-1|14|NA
TGTGCCAGCAGCGCTCTATCCAGCTTGAATGAGCAGTTCTTC
CASSALSSLNEQFF
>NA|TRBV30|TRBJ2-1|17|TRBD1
TGTGCCTGGAGTGTACAGGCGGGGACAGGGAGGAACAATGAGCAGTTCTTC
CAWSVQAGTGRNNEQFF
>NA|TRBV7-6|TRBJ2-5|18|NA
TGTGCCAGCAGCTTAGGCCCCCTTCGGGCCTTGTACCAAGAGACCCAGTACTTC
CASSLGPLRALYQETQYF